This is a list of T cell receptor beta chains from one sample in a study of T cells after yellow fever vaccination. TCRdb used MiXCR to reprocess the 5' RACE reads, holding one entry per CDR3 protein. The table lists hundreds of thousands of distinct CDR3 sequences, 7.5% to 9% of them singletons. This material consisted of PBMCs, taken on the day of the first yellow fever vaccination. Receptor source: a man aged 18-30 years who received the YFV17D yellow fever vaccine. Both conserved end residues are part of each CDR3. A D gene is named only where the DNA matches it firmly.

D gene	V gene	J gene	CDR3 length	CDR3 protein
TRBD2	TRBV5-1	TRBJ2-5	16	CASSPPLAGGLETQYF
TRBD1	TRBV18	TRBJ1-1	14	CASYLSTGDSEAFF
-	TRBV5-5	TRBJ2-4	16	CASSLGAPLGKNIQYF
-	TRBV11-1	TRBJ1-1	15	CASSLAPGVETEAFF
TRBD2	TRBV13	TRBJ2-2	17	CASSFGSGGPGTGELFF
-	TRBV11-2	TRBJ2-2	14	CASRENANTGELFF
TRBD1	TRBV7-2	TRBJ2-2	17	CASSPQMRTGGVGELFF
-	TRBV20-1	TRBJ2-5	13	CSARDRGQETQYF
-	TRBV5-1	TRBJ2-5	14	CASSSYGGLETQYF
-	TRBV9	TRBJ2-1	11	CASSVDNEQFF
-	TRBV5-1	TRBJ2-1	12	CASSQPPGEQFF
-	TRBV10-3	TRBJ1-5	17	CAISESPGRYSNQPQHF
TRBD1	TRBV6-1	TRBJ2-2	15	CASSTTGAGTGELFF
-	TRBV12-3/TRBV12-4	TRBJ2-2	13	CASSLDSTGELFF
TRBD1	TRBV20-1	TRBJ2-7	11	CSTGQGNEQYF
-	TRBV6-1	TRBJ2-5	15	CASSEMRVGGETQYF
-	TRBV5-4	TRBJ1-6	15	CASSPRAGADSPLHF
TRBD1	TRBV20-1	TRBJ2-5	13	CSARRTGKETQYF
-	TRBV4-3	TRBJ1-6	17	CASSQDLREQYNSPLHF
-	TRBV27	TRBJ1-5	14	CASSQQGHNQPQHF
-	TRBV2	TRBJ1-1	15	CASIERPGTNTEAFF
TRBD1	TRBV5-5	TRBJ1-5	17	CASSLEVGQGAGQPQHF
TRBD1	TRBV4-3	TRBJ1-2	15	CASSQGQGSVYGYTF
-	TRBV7-2	TRBJ2-1	15	CASSLARGTYNEQFF
-	TRBV7-9	TRBJ2-3	16	CASSFARGERTDTQYF
TRBD2	TRBV4-1	TRBJ2-3	15	CASSSLAGGADTQYF
-	TRBV3-1	TRBJ2-7	16	CASSHLGTGSSYEQYF
TRBD1	TRBV12-3/TRBV12-4	TRBJ2-7	17	CASSRPRQGGLSAEQYF
-	TRBV5-1	TRBJ2-5	14	CASSLREPAETQYF
-	TRBV5-1	TRBJ2-5	15	CASSLAQAYQETQYF
TRBD1	TRBV6-1	TRBJ2-3	14	CASRGTGVTDTQYF
-	TRBV6-1	TRBJ2-2	15	CASSLRQTVTGELFF
-	TRBV9	TRBJ2-5	15	CASNVVGSKQETQYF